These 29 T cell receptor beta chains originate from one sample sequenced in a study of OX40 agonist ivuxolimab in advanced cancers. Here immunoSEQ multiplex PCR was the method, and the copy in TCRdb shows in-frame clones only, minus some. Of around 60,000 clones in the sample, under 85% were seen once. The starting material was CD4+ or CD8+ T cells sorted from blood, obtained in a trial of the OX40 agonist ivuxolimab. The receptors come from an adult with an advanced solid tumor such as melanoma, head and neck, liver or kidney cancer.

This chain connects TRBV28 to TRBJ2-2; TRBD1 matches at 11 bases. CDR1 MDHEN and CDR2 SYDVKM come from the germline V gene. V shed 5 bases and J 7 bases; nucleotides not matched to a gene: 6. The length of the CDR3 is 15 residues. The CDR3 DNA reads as TGTGCCAGCAGTGGCCGGGACAGGGGGGTCGGGGAGCTGTTTTTT. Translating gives CASSGRDRGVGELFF.

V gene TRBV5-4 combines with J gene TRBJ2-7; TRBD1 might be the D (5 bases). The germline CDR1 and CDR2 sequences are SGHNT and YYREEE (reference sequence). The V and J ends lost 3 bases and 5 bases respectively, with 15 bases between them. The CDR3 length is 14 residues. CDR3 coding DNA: TGTGCCAGCAGCTGGGGTGGCAGGGTAAACGAGCAGTACTTC. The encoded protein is CASSWGGRVNEQYF.

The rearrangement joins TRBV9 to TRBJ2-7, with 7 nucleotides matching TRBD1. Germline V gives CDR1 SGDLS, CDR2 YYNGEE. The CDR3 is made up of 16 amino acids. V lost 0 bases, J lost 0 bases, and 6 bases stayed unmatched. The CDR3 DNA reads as TGTGCCAGCAGCGTAGGGGCAGGGGGAAGCTCCTACGAGCAGTACTTC. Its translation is CASSVGAGGSSYEQYF. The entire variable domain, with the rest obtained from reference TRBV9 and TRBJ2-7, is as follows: DSGVTQTPKHLITATGQRVTLRCSPRSGDLSVYWYQQSLDQGLQFLIQYYNGEERAKGNILERFSAQQFPDLHSELNLSSLELGDSALYFCASSVGAGGSSYEQYFGPGTRLTVT.

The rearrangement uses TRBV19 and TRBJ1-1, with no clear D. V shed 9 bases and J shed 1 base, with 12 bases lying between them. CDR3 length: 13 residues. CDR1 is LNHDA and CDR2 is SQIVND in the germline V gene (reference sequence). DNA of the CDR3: TGTGCCAGCCTTCCAACAGAGAACACTGAAGCTTTCTTT. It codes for CASLPTENTEAFF.

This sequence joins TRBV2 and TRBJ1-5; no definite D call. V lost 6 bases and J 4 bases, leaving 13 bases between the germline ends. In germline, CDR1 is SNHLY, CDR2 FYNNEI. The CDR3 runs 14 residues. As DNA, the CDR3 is TGTGCCAGCAGGTTAGGGAGCCTAAATCAGCCCCAGCATTTT. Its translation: CASRLGSLNQPQHF.

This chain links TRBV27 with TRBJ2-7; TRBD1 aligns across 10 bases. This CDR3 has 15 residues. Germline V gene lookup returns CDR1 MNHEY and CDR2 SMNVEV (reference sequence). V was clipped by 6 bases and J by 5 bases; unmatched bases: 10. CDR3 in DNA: TGTGCCAGCAGGGTCCCCGGGACAGGGGTCCACGAGCAGTACTTC. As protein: CASRVPGTGVHEQYF.

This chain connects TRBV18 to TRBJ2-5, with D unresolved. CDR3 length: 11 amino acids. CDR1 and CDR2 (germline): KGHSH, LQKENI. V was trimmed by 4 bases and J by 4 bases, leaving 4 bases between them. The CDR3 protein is CASSLTETQYF. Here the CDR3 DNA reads TGTGCCAGCTCACTCACAGAGACCCAGTACTTC.

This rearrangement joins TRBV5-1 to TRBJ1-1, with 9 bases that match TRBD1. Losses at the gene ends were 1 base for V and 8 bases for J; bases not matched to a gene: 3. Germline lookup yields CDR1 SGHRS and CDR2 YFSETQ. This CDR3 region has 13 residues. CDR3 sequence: CASSLNRGREAFF. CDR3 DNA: TGCGCCAGCAGCTTGAACAGGGGGCGAGAAGCTTTCTTT.

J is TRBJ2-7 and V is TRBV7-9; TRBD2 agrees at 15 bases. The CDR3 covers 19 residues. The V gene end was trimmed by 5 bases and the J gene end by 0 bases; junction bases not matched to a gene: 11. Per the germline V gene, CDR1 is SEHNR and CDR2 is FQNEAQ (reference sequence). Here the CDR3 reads CASSPPWTSGRESSYEQYF. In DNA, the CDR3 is TGTGCCAGCAGCCCTCCTTGGACTAGCGGGAGGGAGAGCTCCTACGAGCAGTACTTC.

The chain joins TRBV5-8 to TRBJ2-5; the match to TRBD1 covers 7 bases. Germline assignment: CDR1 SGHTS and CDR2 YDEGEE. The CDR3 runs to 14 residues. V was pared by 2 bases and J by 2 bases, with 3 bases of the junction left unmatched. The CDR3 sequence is CASSLLQGQETQYF. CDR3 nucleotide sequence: TGTGCCAGCAGCTTATTACAGGGGCAAGAGACCCAGTACTTC.

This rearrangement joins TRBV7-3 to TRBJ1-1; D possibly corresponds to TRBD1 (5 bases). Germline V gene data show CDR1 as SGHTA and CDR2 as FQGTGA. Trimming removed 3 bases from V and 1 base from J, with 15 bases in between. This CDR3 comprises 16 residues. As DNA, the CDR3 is TGTGCCAGCAGCTTGGGGTCGGGACGCCAGAACACTGAAGCTTTCTTT. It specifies CASSLGSGRQNTEAFF.

The CDR3 spells CASSLGDSKHQPQHF. The CDR3 DNA follows: TGCGCCAGCAGCTTAGGGGACAGCAAGCATCAGCCCCAGCATTTT. The chain employs TRBV5-1 and TRBJ1-5, with TRBD1 identical over 7 bases. Germline CDR1 SGHRS, CDR2 YFSETQ. This CDR3 comprises 15 residues. V trimming: 2 bases; J trimming: 5 bases; junction bases outside the gene matches: 7.

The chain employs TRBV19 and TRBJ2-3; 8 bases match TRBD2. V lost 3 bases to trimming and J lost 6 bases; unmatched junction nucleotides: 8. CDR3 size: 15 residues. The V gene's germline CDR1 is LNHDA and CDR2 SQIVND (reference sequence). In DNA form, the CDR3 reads TGTGCCAGTAGTATTCGGGCGGGGGGCCGGGATACGCAGTATTTT. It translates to CASSIRAGGRDTQYF.

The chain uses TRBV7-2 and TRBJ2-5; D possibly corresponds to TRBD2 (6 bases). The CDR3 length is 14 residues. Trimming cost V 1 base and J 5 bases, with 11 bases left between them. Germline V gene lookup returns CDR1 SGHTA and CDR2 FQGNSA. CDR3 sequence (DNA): TGTGCCAGCAGCTTAGTCAGGGCGGGGGAGACCCAGTACTTC. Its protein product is CASSLVRAGETQYF.

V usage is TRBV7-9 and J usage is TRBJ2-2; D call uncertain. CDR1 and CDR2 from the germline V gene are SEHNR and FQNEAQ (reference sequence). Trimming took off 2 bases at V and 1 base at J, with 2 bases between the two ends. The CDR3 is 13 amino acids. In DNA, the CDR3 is TGTGCCAGCAGCTTAAAGAACACCGGGGAGCTGTTTTTT. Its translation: CASSLKNTGELFF.

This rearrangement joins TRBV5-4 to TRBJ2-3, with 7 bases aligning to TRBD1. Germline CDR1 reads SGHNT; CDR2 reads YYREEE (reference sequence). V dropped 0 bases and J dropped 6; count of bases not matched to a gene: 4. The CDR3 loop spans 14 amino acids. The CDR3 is CASSLVRGQDTQYF. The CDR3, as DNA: TGTGCCAGCAGCTTGGTAAGGGGACAGGATACGCAGTATTTT. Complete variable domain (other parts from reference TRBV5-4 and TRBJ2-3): ETGVTQSPTHLIKTRGQQVTLRCSSQSGHNTVSWYQQALGQGPQFIFQYYREEENGRGNFPPRFSGLQFPNYSSELNVNALELDDSALYLCASSLVRGQDTQYFGPGTRLTVL.

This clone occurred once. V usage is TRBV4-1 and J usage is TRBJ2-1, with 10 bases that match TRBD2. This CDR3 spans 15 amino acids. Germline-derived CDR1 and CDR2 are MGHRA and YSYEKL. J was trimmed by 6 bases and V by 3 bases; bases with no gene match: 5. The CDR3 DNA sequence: TGCGCCAGCAGCCACAGCGGGAGGGCCCTCAATGAGCAGTTCTTC. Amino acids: CASSHSGRALNEQFF.

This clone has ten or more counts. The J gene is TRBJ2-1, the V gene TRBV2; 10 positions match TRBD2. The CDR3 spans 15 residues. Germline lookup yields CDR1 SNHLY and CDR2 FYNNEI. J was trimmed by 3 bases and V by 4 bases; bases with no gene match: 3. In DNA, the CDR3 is TGTGCCAGCAGTGCCGGGACTAGCGACTACAATGAGCAGTTCTTC. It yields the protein CASSAGTSDYNEQFF.

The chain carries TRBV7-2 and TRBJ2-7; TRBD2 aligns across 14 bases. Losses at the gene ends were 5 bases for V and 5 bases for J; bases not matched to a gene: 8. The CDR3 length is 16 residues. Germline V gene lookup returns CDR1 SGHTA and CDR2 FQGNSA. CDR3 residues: CASSPTSGGASNEQYF. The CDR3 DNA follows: TGTGCCAGCAGCCCGACTAGCGGGGGGGCCTCTAACGAGCAGTACTTC.

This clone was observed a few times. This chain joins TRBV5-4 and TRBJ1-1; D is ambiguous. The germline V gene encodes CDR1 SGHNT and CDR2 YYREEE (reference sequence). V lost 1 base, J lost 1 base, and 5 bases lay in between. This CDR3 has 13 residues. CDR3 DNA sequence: TGTGCCAGCAGCTTGCAGAAGAACACTGAAGCTTTCTTT. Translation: CASSLQKNTEAFF.

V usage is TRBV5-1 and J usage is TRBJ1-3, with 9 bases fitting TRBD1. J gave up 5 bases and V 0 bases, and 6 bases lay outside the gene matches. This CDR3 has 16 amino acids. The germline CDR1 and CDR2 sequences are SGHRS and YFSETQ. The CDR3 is CASSLGLGQGRNTIYF. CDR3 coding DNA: TGCGCCAGCAGCTTGGGACTGGGACAGGGCAGAAACACCATATATTTT.

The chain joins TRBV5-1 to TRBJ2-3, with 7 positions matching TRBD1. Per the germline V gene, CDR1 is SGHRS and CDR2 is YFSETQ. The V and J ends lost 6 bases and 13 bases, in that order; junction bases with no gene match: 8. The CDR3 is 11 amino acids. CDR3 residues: CASTLQGTKYF. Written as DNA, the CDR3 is TGCGCCAGCACCTTACAGGGGACGAAGTATTTT. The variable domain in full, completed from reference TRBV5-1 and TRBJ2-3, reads KAGVTQTPRYLIKTRGQQVTLSCSPISGHRSVSWYQQTPGQGLQFLFEYFSETQRNKGNFPGRFSGRQFSNSRSEMNVSTLELGDSALYLCASTLQGTKYFGPGTRLTVL.

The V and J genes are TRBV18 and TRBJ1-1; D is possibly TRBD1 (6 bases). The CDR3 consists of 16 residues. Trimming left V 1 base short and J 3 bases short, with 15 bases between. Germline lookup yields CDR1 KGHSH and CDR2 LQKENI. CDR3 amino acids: CASSPQMGARDTEAFF. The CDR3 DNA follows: TGTGCCAGCTCACCACAAATGGGGGCTAGAGACACTGAAGCTTTCTTT.

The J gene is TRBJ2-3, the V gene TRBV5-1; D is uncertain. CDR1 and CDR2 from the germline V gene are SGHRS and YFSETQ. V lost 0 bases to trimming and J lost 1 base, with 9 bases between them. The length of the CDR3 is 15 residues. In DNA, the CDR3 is TGCGCCAGCAGCTTGGCCGCCCAACGCACAGATACGCAGTATTTT. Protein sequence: CASSLAAQRTDTQYF.

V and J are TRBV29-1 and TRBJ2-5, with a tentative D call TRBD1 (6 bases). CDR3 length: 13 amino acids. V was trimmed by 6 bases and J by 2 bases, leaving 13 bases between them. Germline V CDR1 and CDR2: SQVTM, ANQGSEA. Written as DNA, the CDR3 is TGCAGCGTCGTTACTGACAGGCAAGAGACCCAGTACTTC. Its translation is CSVVTDRQETQYF.

The CDR3 spells CASSYFAGAYNEQFF. CDR3 nucleotide sequence: TGTGCCAGCAGCTATTTTGCGGGGGCTTACAATGAGCAGTTCTTC. The V and J genes are TRBV7-2 and TRBJ2-1, with a weak D call TRBD2 (7 bases). V was clipped by 4 bases and J by 4 bases, with 14 bases between them. Looked up from germline, CDR1 is SGHTA and CDR2 is FQGNSA. This CDR3 has 15 amino acids.

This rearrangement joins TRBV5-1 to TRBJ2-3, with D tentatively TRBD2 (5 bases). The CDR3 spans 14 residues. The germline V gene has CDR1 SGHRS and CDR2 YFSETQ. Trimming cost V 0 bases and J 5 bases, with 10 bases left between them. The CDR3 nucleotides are TGCGCCAGCAGCTTGGGGGGAGTGGTAGATACGCAGTATTTT. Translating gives CASSLGGVVDTQYF.

CDR3 sequence: CASSIAGTSGYEQYF. CDR3 DNA sequence: TGTGCCAGCAGCATAGCCGGGACTAGCGGCTACGAGCAGTACTTC. This chain uses TRBV5-4 with TRBJ2-7; 11 bases match TRBD2. J gave up 3 bases and V 4 bases, and 6 bases lay outside the gene matches. CDR3 length equals 15 residues. CDR1 and CDR2 from the germline V gene are SGHNT and YYREEE (reference sequence).

The CDR3 bases are TGTGCCAGCAGCGGGAGGGCTGAAGCTTTCTTT. The encoded protein is CASSGRAEAFF. The rearrangement links TRBV7-9 to TRBJ1-1; D is undetermined. Germline V gives CDR1 SEHNR, CDR2 FQNEAQ (reference sequence). The CDR3 totals 11 residues. Trimming removed 5 bases from V and 6 bases from J, with 7 bases in between.